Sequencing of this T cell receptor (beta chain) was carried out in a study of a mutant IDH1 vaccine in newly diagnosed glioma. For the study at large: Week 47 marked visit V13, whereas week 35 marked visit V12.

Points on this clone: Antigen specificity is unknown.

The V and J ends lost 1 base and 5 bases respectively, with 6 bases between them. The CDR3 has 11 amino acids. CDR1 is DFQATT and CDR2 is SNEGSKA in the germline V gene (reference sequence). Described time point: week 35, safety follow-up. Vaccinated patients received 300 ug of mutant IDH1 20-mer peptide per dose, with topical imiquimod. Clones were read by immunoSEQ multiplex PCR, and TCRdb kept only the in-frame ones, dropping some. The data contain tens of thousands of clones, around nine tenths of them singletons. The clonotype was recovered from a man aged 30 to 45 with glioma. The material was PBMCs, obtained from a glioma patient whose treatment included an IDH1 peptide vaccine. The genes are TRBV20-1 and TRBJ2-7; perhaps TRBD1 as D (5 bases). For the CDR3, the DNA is TGCAGTGCTAGAGGGGGCAACGAGCAGTACTTC. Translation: CSARGGNEQYF.